These T cell receptor beta chains were read from a single sample in a study of CD8+CD57+ T cells in acquired aplastic anemia. Using its own MiXCR run on the reads, TCRdb lists one record per CDR3 protein. The data contain over 150,000 distinct CDR3 sequences, roughly three fifths of them singletons. Sequenced material: sorted CD4+, CD8+, or CD8+CD57+ T cells (not recorded which) from PBMCs. The receptors stem from a human donor with aplastic anemia. Both conserved end residues are part of each CDR3. The D gene is left open where the match is weak. Some rows have no size entry. The others give once, few or many, or a class for an expanded clone.

>NA|TRBJ1-6|NA|TRBV11-2
TGTGCCAGCAGCGTGGACAGCGGATCACCCCTCCACTTT
CASSVDSGSPLHF
>NA|TRBJ2-3|NA|TRBV5-1
TGCGCCAGCAGCTTGCACGACAAGGTCACAGATACGCAGTATTTT
CASSLHDKVTDTQYF
>NA|TRBJ2-3|many|TRBV19
TGTGCCAGTAGTACCCCATCGGGACTCCCTGAGGGAGATACGCAGTATTTT
CASSTPSGLPEGDTQYF
>NA|TRBJ1-1|NA|TRBV10-3
TGTGCCATCAGTGATCAGGGTTGGAACACTGAAGCTTTCTTT
CAISDQGWNTEAFF
>TRBD2|TRBJ2-5|NA|TRBV7-3
TGTGCCAGCAGCAATAGCGGGGGGCTATTAGAGACCCAGTACTTC
CASSNSGGLLETQYF
>NA|TRBJ1-2|many|TRBV5-8
TGTGCCAGCAGCTTATCACACTCTGGGAACTATGGCTACACCTTC
CASSLSHSGNYGYTF
>NA|TRBJ2-7|NA|TRBV19
TGTGCCAGTAGTCCCCGGAGCAACTCCTACGAGCAGTACTTC
CASSPRSNSYEQYF
>TRBD1|TRBJ2-3|few|TRBV12-5
TGTGCTAGTGGTTTGTGGCGGGACAGGGGGCAGTATTTT
CASGLWRDRGQYF
>NA|TRBJ1-6|many|TRBV12-3/TRBV12-4
TGTGCCAGCAGTGTACTGGGACCGACCTATAATTCACCCCTCCACTTT
CASSVLGPTYNSPLHF
>TRBD1|TRBJ1-1|NA|TRBV9
TGTGCCAGCAGCGTAGATGGGACAGGGGGCCTGTTGGATGAAGCTTTCTTT
CASSVDGTGGLLDEAFF
>NA|TRBJ2-7|NA|TRBV20-1
TGCAGTGCTAGAGGGCCTTCTGGGAACTACGAGCAGTACTTC
CSARGPSGNYEQYF
>TRBD2|TRBJ2-1|few|TRBV7-2
TGTGCCAGCAGCTTATCCGGGACTAGCGGAGGAAATGAGCAGTTCTTC
CASSLSGTSGGNEQFF
>NA|TRBJ1-5|many|TRBV6-6
TGTGCCAGCTCTGGGACAACTAATCAGCCCCAGCATTTT
CASSGTTNQPQHF
>TRBD1|TRBJ2-7|NA|TRBV20-1
TGCAGTGCTAGAGTGGGACAGGGCTACGAGCAGTACTTC
CSARVGQGYEQYF
>TRBD1|TRBJ1-2|many|TRBV5-6
TGTGCCAGCAGCTCCAGACAGGGGGTAGATGGCTACACCTTC
CASSSRQGVDGYTF
>NA|TRBJ2-1|many|TRBV24-1
TGTGCCACCAGTACCCAATGGACGGATAGCTCCTACAATGAGCAGTTCTTC
CATSTQWTDSSYNEQFF
>TRBD1|TRBJ2-3|NA|TRBV20-1
TGCAGTGCTTCTAGAGGGACAGGTACGCAGTATTTT
CSASRGTGTQYF
>NA|TRBJ1-3|NA|TRBV5-1
TGCGCCAGCAGCTTAGGGCGGTACTCTGGAAACACCATATATTTT
CASSLGRYSGNTIYF
>NA|TRBJ1-1|many|TRBV29-1
TGCAGCGCCGGGACCGCTCCGGGCACTGAAGCTTTCTTT
CSAGTAPGTEAFF
>TRBD1|TRBJ1-5|NA|TRBV19
TGTGCCAGTATTGGGACAGTTAGCAATCAGCCCCAGCATTTT
CASIGTVSNQPQHF
>NA|TRBJ2-2|NA|TRBV24-1
TGTGCCACCAGTGAACCTACGAACACCGGGGAGCTGTTTTTT
CATSEPTNTGELFF
>TRBD1|TRBJ1-3|NA|TRBV29-1
TGCAGCGTTGAAGTGGCAGGGGGCGATGGAAACACCATATATTTT
CSVEVAGGDGNTIYF
>NA|TRBJ2-3|NA|TRBV15
TGTGCCACCAGCAGCCGTTTAGGAGATACGCAGTATTTT
CATSSRLGDTQYF
>NA|TRBJ1-5|NA|TRBV30
TGTGCCTGGAGTGTAGGAGCAGGTGATCAGCCCCAGCATTTT
CAWSVGAGDQPQHF
>TRBD1|TRBJ1-5|NA|TRBV2
TGTGCCAGCAGTGAGGGTACGACAGGGAACAATCAGCCCCAGCATTTT
CASSEGTTGNNQPQHF
>TRBD1|TRBJ2-7|NA|TRBV2
TGTGCCAGCAGTGGGACAGGGGGCGCCTACGAGCAGTACTTC
CASSGTGGAYEQYF
>NA|TRBJ1-2|once|TRBV20-1
TGCAGTGCTTACCCGCCAGGGCTTAGGGGCTACACCTTC
CSAYPPGLRGYTF
>TRBD1|TRBJ2-1|many|TRBV5-4
TGTGCCAGCAGCCATGGACAGGGCTCCTACAATGAGCAGTTCTTC
CASSHGQGSYNEQFF
>TRBD2|TRBJ2-7|NA|TRBV7-2
TGTGCCAGCAGCGGAGTCACTAGCGCGACCTACGAGCAGTACTTC
CASSGVTSATYEQYF
>TRBD1|TRBJ1-1|many|TRBV6-5
TGTGCCAGCAGTACGGGACAGGGAGTATATACTGAAGCTTTCTTT
CASSTGQGVYTEAFF
>NA|TRBJ2-2|NA|TRBV7-9
TGTGCCAGCAGCCCAGATCAAGGCGGGGAGCTGTTTTTT
CASSPDQGGELFF
>NA|TRBJ1-1|few|TRBV20-1
TGCAGTGCTAGAGATACCAGATCCCCTGAAGCTTTCTTT
CSARDTRSPEAFF
>TRBD2|TRBJ2-7|NA|TRBV7-9
TGTGCCAGCACCCCGGGACTAGCGGGAGTCGAGCAGTACTTC
CASTPGLAGVEQYF